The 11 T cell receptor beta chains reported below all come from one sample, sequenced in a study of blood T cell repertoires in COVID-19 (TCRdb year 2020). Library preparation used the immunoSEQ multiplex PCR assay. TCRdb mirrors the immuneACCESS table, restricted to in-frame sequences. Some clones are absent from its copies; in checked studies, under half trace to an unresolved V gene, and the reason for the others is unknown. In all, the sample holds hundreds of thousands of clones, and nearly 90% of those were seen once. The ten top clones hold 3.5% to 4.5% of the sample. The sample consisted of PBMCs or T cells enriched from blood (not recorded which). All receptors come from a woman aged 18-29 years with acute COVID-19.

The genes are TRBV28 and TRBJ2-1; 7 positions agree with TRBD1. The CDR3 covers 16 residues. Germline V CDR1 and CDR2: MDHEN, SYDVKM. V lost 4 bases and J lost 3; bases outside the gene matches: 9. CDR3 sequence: CASSSYPDRDYNEQFF. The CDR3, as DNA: TGTGCCAGCAGTTCCTACCCCGACAGGGACTACAATGAGCAGTTCTTC.

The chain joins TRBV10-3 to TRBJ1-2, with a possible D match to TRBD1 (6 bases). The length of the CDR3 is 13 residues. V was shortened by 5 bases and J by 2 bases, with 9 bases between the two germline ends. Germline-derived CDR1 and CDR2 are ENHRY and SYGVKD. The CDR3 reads CAISIDRNYGYTF. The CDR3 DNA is TGTGCCATCAGTATAGACAGGAACTATGGCTACACCTTC.

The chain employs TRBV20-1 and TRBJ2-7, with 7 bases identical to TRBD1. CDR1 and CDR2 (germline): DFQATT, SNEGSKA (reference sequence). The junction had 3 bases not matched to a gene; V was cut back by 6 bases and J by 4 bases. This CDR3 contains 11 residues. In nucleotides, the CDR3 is TGCAGTGCAAGGACAGGTTACGAGCAGTACTTC. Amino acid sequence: CSARTGYEQYF.

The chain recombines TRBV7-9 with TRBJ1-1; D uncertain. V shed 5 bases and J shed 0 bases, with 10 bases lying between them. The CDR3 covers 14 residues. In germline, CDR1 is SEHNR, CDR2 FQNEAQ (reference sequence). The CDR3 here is CASSPTGVNTEAFF. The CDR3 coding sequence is TGTGCCAGCAGCCCGACCGGGGTGAACACTGAAGCTTTCTTT.

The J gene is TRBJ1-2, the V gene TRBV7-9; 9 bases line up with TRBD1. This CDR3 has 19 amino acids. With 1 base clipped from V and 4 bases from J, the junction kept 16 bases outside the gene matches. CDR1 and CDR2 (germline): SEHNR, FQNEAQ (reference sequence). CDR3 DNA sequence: TGTGCCAGCAGCTTAGGAGCGCCGGGACAGGGTCCCCTAAGCTATGGCTACACCTTC. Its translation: CASSLGAPGQGPLSYGYTF.

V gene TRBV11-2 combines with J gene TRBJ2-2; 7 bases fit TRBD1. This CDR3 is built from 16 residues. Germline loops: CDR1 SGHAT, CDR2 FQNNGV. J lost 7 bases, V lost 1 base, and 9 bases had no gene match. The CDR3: CASSLGFGDSRGELFF. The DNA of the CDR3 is TGTGCCAGCAGCTTAGGATTCGGGGACAGCCGCGGGGAGCTGTTTTTT.

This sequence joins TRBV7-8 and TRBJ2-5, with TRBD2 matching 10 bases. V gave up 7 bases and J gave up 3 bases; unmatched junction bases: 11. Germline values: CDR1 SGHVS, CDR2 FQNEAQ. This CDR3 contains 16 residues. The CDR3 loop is CASNNLAGVGEETQYF. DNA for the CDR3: TGTGCCAGCAACAATCTAGCGGGGGTGGGGGAAGAGACCCAGTACTTC.

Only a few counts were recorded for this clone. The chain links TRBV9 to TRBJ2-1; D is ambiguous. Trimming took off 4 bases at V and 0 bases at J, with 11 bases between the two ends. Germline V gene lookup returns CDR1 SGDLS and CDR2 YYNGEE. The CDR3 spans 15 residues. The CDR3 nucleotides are TGTGCCAGCAGCCCCTCGTCCCCCTCCTACAATGAGCAGTTCTTC. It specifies CASSPSSPSYNEQFF.

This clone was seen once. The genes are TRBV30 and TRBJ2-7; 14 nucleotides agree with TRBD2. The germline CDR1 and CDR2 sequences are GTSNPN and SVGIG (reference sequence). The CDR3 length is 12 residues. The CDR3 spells CASGLAGVAQYF. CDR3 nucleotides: TGTGCATCGGGACTAGCGGGAGTGGCGCAGTACTTC.

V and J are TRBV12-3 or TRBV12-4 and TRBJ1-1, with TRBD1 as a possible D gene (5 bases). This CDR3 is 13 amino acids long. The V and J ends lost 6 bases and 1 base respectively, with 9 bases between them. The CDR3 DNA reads TGTGCCAGCAGATGGGGGGGGAACACTGAAGCTTTCTTT. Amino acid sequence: CASRWGGNTEAFF.

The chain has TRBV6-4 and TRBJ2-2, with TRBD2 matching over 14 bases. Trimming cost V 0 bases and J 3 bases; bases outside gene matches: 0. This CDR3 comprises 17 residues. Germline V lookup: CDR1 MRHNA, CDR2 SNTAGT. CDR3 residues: CASSDSTSGRDTGELFF. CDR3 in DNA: TGTGCCAGCAGTGACTCGACTAGCGGGAGGGACACCGGGGAGCTGTTTTTT.